This T cell receptor beta chain was identified during a study of vaccination effects on CD4 cells after COVID-19. General study results and limits: Late post-vaccination samples showed marked contraction of infection- and vaccine-induced clones.

Culture lasted over 9 days before CD4+ T cell isolation. On day 3 and again on day 7, half the medium was replaced with IL-2 medium. Some clones are missing from TCRdb's copy, which holds only in-frame ones; the method was immunoSEQ multiplex PCR. This sample yields more than 60,000 clones, of which under 80% are seen a single time; approximately 24% belongs to the top ten. The CDR3 runs to 15 residues. Deletions cut 5 bases from V and 6 bases from J, with 20 bases between. Germline V CDR1 and CDR2: ENHRY, SYGVKD. Note on this clone: Its target is not known.

V and J are TRBV10-3 and TRBJ2-7; D uncertain. This sample comprised CD4+ T cells from PBMCs cultured without peptide, obtained before COVID-19 vaccination. This sequence was found in a human donor who had a prior SARS-CoV-2 infection. The CDR3 loop reads CAISSPRNGNLEQYF. In nucleotides, the CDR3 is TGTGCCATCAGTTCTCCCCGGAATGGTAACCTCGAGCAGTACTTC.